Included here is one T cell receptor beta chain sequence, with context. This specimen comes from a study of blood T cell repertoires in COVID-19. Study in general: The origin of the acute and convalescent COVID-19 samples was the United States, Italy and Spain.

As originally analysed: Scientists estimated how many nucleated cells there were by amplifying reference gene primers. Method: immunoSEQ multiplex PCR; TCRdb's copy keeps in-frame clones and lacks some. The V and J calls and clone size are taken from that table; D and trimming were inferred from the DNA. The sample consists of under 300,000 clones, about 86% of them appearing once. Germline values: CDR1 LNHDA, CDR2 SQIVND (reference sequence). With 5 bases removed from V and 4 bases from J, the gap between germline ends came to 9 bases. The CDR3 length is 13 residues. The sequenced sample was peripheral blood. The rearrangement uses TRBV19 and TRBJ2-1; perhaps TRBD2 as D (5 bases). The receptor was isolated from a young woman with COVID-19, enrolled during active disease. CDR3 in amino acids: CASSPGIYNEQFF. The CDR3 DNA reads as TGTGCCAGTAGTCCGGGGATTTACAATGAGCAGTTCTTC.